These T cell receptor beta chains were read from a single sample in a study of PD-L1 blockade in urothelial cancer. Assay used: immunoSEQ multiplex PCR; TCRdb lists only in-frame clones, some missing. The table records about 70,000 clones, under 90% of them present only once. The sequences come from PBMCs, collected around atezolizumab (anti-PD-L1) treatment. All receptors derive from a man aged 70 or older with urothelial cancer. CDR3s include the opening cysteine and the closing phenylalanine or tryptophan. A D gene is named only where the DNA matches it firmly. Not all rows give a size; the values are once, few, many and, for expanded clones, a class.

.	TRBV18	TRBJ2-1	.	TGTGCCAGCTCACCACCCGTGCTAGCCAGTTACAATGAGCAGTTCTTC	CASSPPVLASYNEQFF
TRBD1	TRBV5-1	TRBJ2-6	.	TGCGCCAGCAGTCCCGGGACAGGGAACTCTGGGTCCAACGTCCTGACTTTC	CASSPGTGNSGSNVLTF
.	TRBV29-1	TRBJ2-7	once	TGCAGCGTTGGGGACTTCTACGAGCAGTACTTC	CSVGDFYEQYF
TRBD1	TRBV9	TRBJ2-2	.	TGTGCCAGCAGCGTAGGTAGGGGGCTGAACACCGGGGAGCTGTTTTTT	CASSVGRGLNTGELFF
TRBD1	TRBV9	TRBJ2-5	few	TGTGCCAGCAGCGCCTCAGGACAGGGGCAAGAGACCCAGTACTTC	CASSASGQGQETQYF
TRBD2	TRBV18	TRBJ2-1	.	TGTGCCAGCTCACCGGCGGGAGGGCCAGGCAATGAGCAGTTCTTC	CASSPAGGPGNEQFF
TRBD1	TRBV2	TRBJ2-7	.	TGTGCCAGCAGACCGGACAGGGCCAGCTCCTACGAGCAGTACTTC	CASRPDRASSYEQYF
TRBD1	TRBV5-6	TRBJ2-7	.	TGTGCCAGCAGCTTCGCGATCGACAGGGGTGACTACGAGCAGTACTTC	CASSFAIDRGDYEQYF
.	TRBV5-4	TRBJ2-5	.	TGTGCCAGCTCAGCTAGCATCATCGGCCCTGGAGAGACCCAGTACTTC	CASSASIIGPGETQYF
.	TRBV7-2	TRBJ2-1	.	TGTGCCAGCAGCTTAAGACAGGGTAGCGGTGAGCAGTTCTTC	CASSLRQGSGEQFF
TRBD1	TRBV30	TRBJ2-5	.	TGTGCCTGGAGTGTCACAGGGGGGAAGACCCAGTACTTC	CAWSVTGGKTQYF
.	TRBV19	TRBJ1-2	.	TGTGCCAGTACCACTAACCACAACAGGGCCTCTAACTATGGCTACACCTTC	CASTTNHNRASNYGYTF
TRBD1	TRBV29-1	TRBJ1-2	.	TGCAGCGTTGAAGATAGCCGGCAGGGGGTTTATGGCTACACCTTC	CSVEDSRQGVYGYTF
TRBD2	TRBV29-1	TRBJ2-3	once	TGCAGCGTTCGTTCTAGCGGAGTTAGCACAGATACGCAGTATTTT	CSVRSSGVSTDTQYF
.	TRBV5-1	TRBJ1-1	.	TGCGCCAGCACCCTGGGTAGGGGGAACACTGAAGCTTTCTTT	CASTLGRGNTEAFF
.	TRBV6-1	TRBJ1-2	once	TGTGCCAGCAGTGAAACAGGGCACGGCTACACCTTC	CASSETGHGYTF
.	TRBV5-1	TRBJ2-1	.	TGCGCCAGCAGGTCGGACTATAGCGATGAGCAGTTCTTC	CASRSDYSDEQFF
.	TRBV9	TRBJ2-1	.	TGTGCCAGCAGCGTTCAGGGCGAATACAATGAGCAGTTCTTC	CASSVQGEYNEQFF
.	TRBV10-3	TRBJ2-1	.	TGTGCCATCAGCGACTACCTCAATGAGCAGTTCTTC	CAISDYLNEQFF
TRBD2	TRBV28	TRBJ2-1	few	TGTGCCACCACGACTAGCGGACTGCCATCCTCCTACAATGAGCAGTTCTTC	CATTTSGLPSSYNEQFF
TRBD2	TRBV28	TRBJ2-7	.	TGTGCCAGCACCTCACGTCGCCGGGGGGCCTACGAGCAGTACTTC	CASTSRRRGAYEQYF